The 25 T cell receptor beta chains given below trace back to one sample, sequenced in a study of T cell responses to AZD1222 COVID-19 vaccine. Here immunoSEQ multiplex PCR was the method, and the copy in TCRdb shows in-frame clones only, minus some. Seen here are 90,000 to 100,000 clones, approximately 88% observed once, and the top ten hold 13% to 15%. The sample consisted of peripheral blood, taken 28 days after the second AZD1222 dose. The receptors shown here come from an adult who received the AZD1222 COVID-19 vaccine.

The chain couples TRBV27 to TRBJ1-6, with D perhaps matching TRBD1 (6 bases). The CDR3 runs 18 residues. Germline assignment: CDR1 MNHEY and CDR2 SMNVEV (reference sequence). The V and J ends lost 0 bases and 7 bases respectively, with 19 bases between them. CDR3 in amino acids: CASSLSTTRGLLNSPLHF. The DNA for the CDR3 is TGTGCCAGCAGTTTATCGACGACCAGGGGCCTTCTCAATTCACCCCTCCACTTT.

The chain uses TRBV14 and TRBJ2-2, with D possibly being TRBD1 (6 bases). This CDR3 region has 16 residues. Deletions cut 3 bases from V and 5 bases from J, with 16 bases between. Germline V gives CDR1 SGHDN, CDR2 FVKESK. CDR3 DNA sequence: TGTGCCAGCAGCCAGGCCCGACAGGCAGGGACCGGGGAGCTGTTTTTT. Amino acid sequence: CASSQARQAGTGELFF.

This chain connects TRBV10-1 to TRBJ1-2; D call uncertain. The V and J ends lost 2 bases and 7 bases respectively, with 11 bases between them. The length of the CDR3 is 13 residues. Germline V CDR1 and CDR2: WNHNN, SYGVQD (reference sequence). DNA of the CDR3: TGCGCCAGCAGTGAGAGCAGGACGGTTGGCTACACCTTC. It is translated as CASSESRTVGYTF.

The chain uses TRBV7-9 and TRBJ1-2; D unclear. The CDR3 has 13 amino acids. Germline values: CDR1 SEHNR, CDR2 FQNEAQ (reference sequence). The V and J ends lost 1 base and 5 bases respectively, with 8 bases between them. Here the CDR3 reads CASSLGVSYGYTF. The CDR3 nucleotides are TGTGCCAGCAGCTTAGGCGTTTCTTATGGCTACACCTTC.

The CDR3 here is CASEPGTGTNYGYTF. In nucleotides, the CDR3 is TGCGCCAGCGAACCCGGGACAGGGACTAACTATGGCTACACCTTC. V gene TRBV5-1 combines with J gene TRBJ1-2; 9 bases are shared with TRBD1. Germline loops: CDR1 SGHRS, CDR2 YFSETQ. J gave up 0 bases and V 7 bases, and 7 bases lay outside the gene matches. CDR3 size: 15 residues.

The chain recombines TRBV4-2 with TRBJ1-2, with TRBD1 as a possible D gene (5 bases). The CDR3 is made up of 16 amino acids. Germline V gene sequence: CDR1 LGHNA, CDR2 YNFKEQ. The V gene lost 2 bases and the J gene lost 0 bases, with 13 bases spanning the gap. Here the CDR3 reads CASSQNPGTTNYGYTF. In nucleotides, the CDR3 is TGTGCCAGCAGCCAAAATCCCGGGACTACTAACTATGGCTACACCTTC.

The chain is built from TRBV5-1 and TRBJ1-4; D perhaps matches TRBD1 (5 bases). The germline V and J ends were trimmed by 0 bases and 8 bases, with 14 bases remaining between them. Germline loops: CDR1 SGHRS, CDR2 YFSETQ. The CDR3 has 15 residues. The CDR3 reads CASSLEGFKGEKLFF. The CDR3 DNA reads as TGCGCCAGCAGCTTGGAGGGGTTTAAGGGGGAAAAACTGTTTTTT.

DNA for the CDR3: TGTGCCAGCAGTTACCTGGTGGGAGGGCCCACCGGGGAGCTGTTTTTT. Residues: CASSYLVGGPTGELFF. The chain links TRBV6-6 to TRBJ2-2; TRBD2 matches 7 bases. Losses at the gene ends were 2 bases for V and 4 bases for J; bases not matched to a gene: 7. Germline assignment: CDR1 MNHNY and CDR2 SVGAGI (reference sequence). CDR3 length: 16 residues.

The chain has TRBV5-1 and TRBJ2-5; 9 nucleotides line up with TRBD1. The junction had 8 bases not matched to a gene; V was cut back by 4 bases and J by 1 base. This CDR3 is built from 16 residues. Germline loops: CDR1 SGHRS, CDR2 YFSETQ. DNA of the CDR3: TGCGCCAGCAGCCTCGTACAGGGGGCCGGCCAAGAGACCCAGTACTTC. This codes for CASSLVQGAGQETQYF.

The chain joins TRBV12-3 or TRBV12-4 to TRBJ2-7, with D unresolved. The CDR3 is made up of 12 amino acids. V lost 3 bases and J lost 3, with 6 bases in between. The CDR3 is CASSFRIYEQYF. DNA of the CDR3: TGTGCCAGCAGTTTTAGGATCTACGAGCAGTACTTC.

V usage is TRBV10-3 and J usage is TRBJ2-1; no firm D call. CDR1 is ENHRY, CDR2 SYGVKD, per germline. This CDR3 region has 12 residues. V shed 4 bases and J shed 8 bases, with 9 bases lying between them. CDR3 nucleotide sequence: TGTGCCATCAGTGGAGTTGGCGATGAGCAGTTCTTC. This gives the protein CAISGVGDEQFF.

The rearrangement uses TRBV27 and TRBJ1-4; D ambiguous. V lost 3 bases and J lost 1, with 6 bases in between. The germline gives CDR1 MNHEY, CDR2 SMNVEV (reference sequence). The CDR3 is 14 amino acids. CDR3 coding DNA: TGTGCCAGCAGTTTGTCCCGAACTAATGAAAAACTGTTTTTT. Translated: CASSLSRTNEKLFF.

This clone was seen just once. The chain employs TRBV15 and TRBJ1-5; D is possibly TRBD1 (5 bases). V was cut by 8 bases and J by 0 bases, with 14 bases left in between. Germline assignment: CDR1 LNHNV and CDR2 YYDKDF (reference sequence). CDR3 size: 15 residues. CDR3 nucleotide sequence: TGTGCCACCCATTGGGGCAGCGATAGCAATCAGCCCCAGCATTTT. Amino acids: CATHWGSDSNQPQHF.

The rearrangement joins TRBV7-7 to TRBJ2-7, with TRBD1 identical over 7 bases. Per the germline V gene, CDR1 is SSHAT and CDR2 is FNYEAQ (reference sequence). Germline trimming cut 1 base from V and 6 bases from J; bases unmatched to any gene: 12. CDR3 size: 16 residues. The CDR3 nucleotides read TGTGCCAGCAGCTTAGAATTGAGACAGGGAATTGGCGAGCAGTACTTC. Translation: CASSLELRQGIGEQYF.

The CDR3 DNA reads as TGCGCCAGCAGCTTGGAATTTACTAGCTATTACAATGAGCAGTTCTTC. It yields the protein CASSLEFTSYYNEQFF. This sequence joins TRBV5-1 and TRBJ2-1, with D possibly being TRBD2 (6 bases). This CDR3 spans 16 amino acids. Trimming removed 0 bases at V and 4 bases at J, with 14 bases between. The V gene's germline CDR1 is SGHRS and CDR2 YFSETQ. Together with reference TRBV5-1 and TRBJ2-1, the CDR3 gives the full variable domain: KAGVTQTPRYLIKTRGQQVTLSCSPISGHRSVSWYQQTPGQGLQFLFEYFSETQRNKGNFPGRFSGRQFSNSRSEMNVSTLELGDSALYLCASSLEFTSYYNEQFFGPGTRLTVL.

This clone was observed a single time. The chain joins TRBV5-1 to TRBJ1-2; maybe TRBD1 (5 bases). The CDR3 is 14 amino acids. Germline values: CDR1 SGHRS, CDR2 YFSETQ. V was pared by 3 bases and J by 4 bases, with 13 bases between. In nucleotides, the CDR3 is TGCGCCAGCAGCTACGCCGACAGCTCCTATGGCTACACCTTC. This encodes CASSYADSSYGYTF.

The rearrangement uses TRBV19 and TRBJ1-2; D uncertain. Germline V gene data show CDR1 as LNHDA and CDR2 as SQIVND (reference sequence). This CDR3 spans 14 amino acids. V lost 5 bases to trimming and J lost 2 bases, with 12 bases between them. The CDR3 sequence is CASSGEYWNYGYTF. The CDR3 DNA reads as TGTGCCAGTAGTGGGGAATACTGGAACTATGGCTACACCTTC.

V is TRBV5-1 and J is TRBJ2-7, with TRBD1 matching 7 bases. CDR3 length: 12 residues. V gave up 3 bases and J gave up 4 bases; unmatched junction bases: 1. Germline CDR1 reads SGHRS; CDR2 reads YFSETQ. In DNA, the CDR3 is TGCGCCAGCAGCTGGGACAGTTACGAGCAGTACTTC. Amino acids: CASSWDSYEQYF.

The genes are TRBV18 and TRBJ2-7; D is uncertain. This CDR3 comprises 12 residues. The germline V gene has CDR1 KGHSH and CDR2 LQKENI. Trimming cost V 2 bases and J 3 bases, with 5 bases left between them. This chain's CDR3 is CASSPVSYEQYF. DNA for the CDR3: TGTGCCAGCTCACCAGTGAGCTACGAGCAGTACTTC.

This clone was counted a single time. This sequence joins TRBV9 and TRBJ1-2; 9 nucleotides align to TRBD1. This CDR3 has 15 residues. The junction had 9 bases not matched to a gene; V was cut back by 4 bases and J by 5 bases. Germline V CDR1 and CDR2: SGDLS, YYNGEE. The CDR3 spells CASSSSGTGMYGYTF. The CDR3 bases are TGTGCCAGCAGCAGCTCCGGGACAGGGATGTATGGCTACACCTTC.

The rearrangement uses TRBV6-5 and TRBJ1-2; TRBD1 might be the D (5 bases). The V gene lost 8 bases and the J gene lost 5 bases, with 12 bases spanning the gap. CDR1 and CDR2 (germline): MNHEY, SVGAGI. The CDR3 contains 12 residues. The chain's CDR3 is CASAGGGYGYTF. CDR3 DNA sequence: TGTGCCAGCGCCGGGGGAGGTTATGGCTACACCTTC.

This clone was observed a few times. The chain carries TRBV29-1 and TRBJ1-1; D unresolved. The germline CDR1 and CDR2 sequences are SQVTM and ANQGSEA. This CDR3 region has 13 residues. Trimming shortened V by 7 bases and J by 1 base, and 13 bases separated the two germline ends. Written as DNA, the CDR3 is TGCAGCGGGCAAGGACGGTGGAACACTGAAGCTTTCTTT. It codes for CSGQGRWNTEAFF.

The chain joins TRBV6-5 to TRBJ1-6, with a possible D match to TRBD1 (5 bases). Germline CDR1 reads MNHEY; CDR2 reads SVGAGI. CDR3 length equals 16 residues. Trimming took off 2 bases at V and 5 bases at J, with 13 bases between the two ends. CDR3 nucleotides: TGTGCCAGCAGTTACACGGGGCAGGGCAATAATTCACCCCTCCACTTT. Translated, it gives CASSYTGQGNNSPLHF.

This clone appeared a few times. The chain joins TRBV24-1 to TRBJ1-5; D is undetermined. Trimming pared 9 bases from V and 2 bases from J, leaving 10 bases between. Germline CDR1 and CDR2: KGHDR and SFDVKD. The CDR3 extends over 13 amino acids. DNA for the CDR3: TGTGCCACCGCTCGCGGAGGCAATCAGCCCCAGCATTTT. Protein: CATARGGNQPQHF.

This clone was seen a few times. The chain recombines TRBV7-9 with TRBJ2-1; D not resolved. The V gene's germline CDR1 is SEHNR and CDR2 FQNEAQ (reference sequence). This CDR3 contains 13 residues. Deletions cut 4 bases from V and 9 bases from J, with 13 bases between. The CDR3 loop is CASSSETAPEQFF. The CDR3 region has the DNA TGTGCCAGCAGCTCGGAGACTGCCCCTGAGCAGTTCTTC.